This TCR beta chain was captured by sequencing in a study of beta chain features in type 1 diabetes. This CDR3 contains 15 residues. Trimming took 1 base from V and 12 from J, leaving 18 bases between them. Looked up from germline, CDR1 is MNHEY and CDR2 is SVGAGI. Whole-study results and caveats: Within patients, naive, central memory and Treg TCRB repertoires seemed more similar than within healthy donors. TCRB CDR3s from Type 1 diabetes patients were moderately but significantly shorter in all four CD4+ subsets.

The whole isolated RNA underwent reverse transcription, so sequencing captured expressed TCRB transcripts. The data were produced by immunoSEQ multiplex PCR, yet TCRdb's version contains in-frame clones alone and is incomplete. The repertoire has hundreds of thousands of clones, roughly 10% of them found once; the top ten carry over 0.015%. For this clone: Antigen unknown.

Researchers reported sorting CD4+ naive, central memory, regulatory and stem cell-like memory cells via CD45RO/CCR7/CD25/CD127/CD95/CD27. Every sorted population was more than 98% pure. The sequenced sample consisted of naive CD4+ T cells from blood. The chain joins TRBV6-5 to TRBJ1-4; D gene ambiguous. This sequence was found in a man aged 25-45 years with type 1 diabetes. Here the CDR3 reads CASSYLSTRATELFF. In DNA form, the CDR3 reads TGTGCCAGCAGTTACTTATCTACGAGGGCCACGGAACTGTTTTTT.